The source of this T cell receptor (beta chain) is a study of blood T cell repertoires in COVID-19. The CDR3 runs to 17 residues. The V and J ends lost 5 bases and 4 bases, in that order; junction bases with no gene match: 15. The V gene's germline CDR1 is SEHNR and CDR2 FQNEAQ (reference sequence). This clone showed up just once. Produced via immunoSEQ multiplex PCR; TCRdb's table is partial and in-frame only. The table lists over 200,000 clones, approximately 88% of them singletons. The chain links TRBV7-9 to TRBJ1-2, with TRBD1 identical over 8 bases. The sample taken for sequencing was PBMCs or T cells enriched from blood (not recorded which). The receptor's source is a woman in her 40s with acute COVID-19. The CDR3 nucleotides read TGTGCCAGCAGCGGACGGCTTCGACAGGGGAGTCCCTATGGCTACACCTTC. This gives the protein CASSGRLRQGSPYGYTF.